The clone carrying this T cell receptor (beta chain) has just a few counts. CDR3 length: 14 residues. The germline V and J ends were trimmed by 11 bases and 2 bases, with 16 bases remaining between them. Germline-derived CDR1 and CDR2 are SNHLY and FYNNEI. The data stem from a study of blood T cell repertoires in COVID-19. As for the study in general: From the United States, Italy and Spain came samples of acute and convalescent COVID-19. From T cells, B-cell-depleted T cells, or PBMCs came the material, which was cDNA or gDNA.

Authors' methods: Using reference gene primer amplification, nucleated cell counts were estimated. The protocol was immunoSEQ multiplex PCR, while the TCRdb copy is restricted to in-frame clones and leaves out a portion. V, J and clone size reflect that table, while D and trimming were determined from the DNA. The top ten clones hold around 7.8% of a sample with about 83,000 clones, roughly 86% of them seen once. The chain joins TRBV2 to TRBJ2-1, with a possible D match to TRBD1 (7 bases). The material sequenced was peripheral blood. The receptor was isolated from a man older than 75 with active or convalescent COVID-19. The CDR3 region is CAGKEGAAYNEQFF. Here the CDR3 DNA reads TGTGCCGGGAAGGAGGGGGCCGCCTACAATGAGCAGTTCTTC.